The 27 T cell receptor beta chains in this list originate from one sample, sequenced in a study of shared clonotypes between healthy human individuals. TCRdb's copy holds only in-frame clones and misses some; the assay was immunoSEQ multiplex PCR. This table has a few million clones, over 90% appearing once. Sequences were obtained from naive CD4+ T cells from PBMCs. Subset reported: CD45RA+ positively selected. These receptors all come from a young man in good health. Some clones in this sample may be carry-over from other donors' samples.

The CDR3 DNA follows: TGTGCCAGCAGCCCTGGGGAGGTTGGCACAGATACGCAGTATTTT. Amino acid sequence: CASSPGEVGTDTQYF. The gene calls are TRBV28 and TRBJ2-3; perhaps TRBD2 as D (6 bases). The CDR3 covers 15 residues. Trimming shortened V by 6 bases and J by 1 base, and 14 bases separated the two germline ends. Germline V CDR1 and CDR2: MDHEN, SYDVKM.

The chain carries TRBV18 and TRBJ2-5; D gene uncertain. The CDR3 is made up of 14 amino acids. Deletions cut 1 base from V and 2 bases from J, with 8 bases between. Germline V gives CDR1 KGHSH, CDR2 LQKENI. This CDR3 reads CASSPRQAQETQYF. DNA for the CDR3: TGTGCCAGCTCACCACGGCAGGCTCAAGAGACCCAGTACTTC.

This clone was counted between two and nine times. The chain has TRBV9 and TRBJ1-1; unclear D gene. With 0 bases removed from V and 5 bases from J, the gap between germline ends came to 11 bases. Germline CDR1 SGDLS, CDR2 YYNGEE. The CDR3 is 14 amino acids. The CDR3 nucleotides are TGTGCCAGCAGCGTAGCGTCTGCCGGGACTGAAGCTTTCTTT. Translated, it gives CASSVASAGTEAFF. The full variable domain, its missing parts supplied by reference TRBV9 and TRBJ1-1, is DSGVTQTPKHLITATGQRVTLRCSPRSGDLSVYWYQQSLDQGLQFLIQYYNGEERAKGNILERFSAQQFPDLHSELNLSSLELGDSALYFCASSVASAGTEAFFGQGTRLTVV.

J is TRBJ2-7 and V is TRBV18, with D unclear. The V end lost 2 bases, the J end lost 2 bases, and 16 bases lay between the germline ends. Germline V CDR1 and CDR2: KGHSH, LQKENI. CDR3 length: 16 amino acids. The CDR3 sequence: CASSPVMAGTAYEQYF. CDR3 nucleotides: TGTGCCAGCTCACCAGTGATGGCCGGCACGGCCTACGAGCAGTACTTC.

Of note for this clone: This CDR3 is also generated by other DNA sequences in the sample. The chain has TRBV5-6 and TRBJ2-3, with D possibly being TRBD1 (5 bases). This CDR3 region has 15 residues. V lost 1 base and J 0 bases, leaving 9 bases between the germline ends. CDR1 SGHDT and CDR2 YYEEEE come from the germline V gene. The CDR3 bases are TGTGCCAGCAGCTTGAGGGGAACTAGCACAGATACGCAGTATTTT. It is translated as CASSLRGTSTDTQYF.

The rearrangement links TRBV6-1 to TRBJ2-1; 8 bases line up with TRBD1. Germline V gene data show CDR1 as MNHNS and CDR2 as SASEGT. This CDR3 comprises 14 residues. Losses at the gene ends were 6 bases for V and 7 bases for J; bases not matched to a gene: 8. CDR3 sequence reads: CASSLGQGGNEQFF. CDR3 bases: TGTGCCAGCAGCCTCGGACAGGGTGGTAATGAGCAGTTCTTC.

The CDR3 nucleotides read TGTGCCAGTAGTATATTATCTAGCGGGTTTAATACGCAGTATTTT. Translating it yields CASSILSSGFNTQYF. This sequence joins TRBV19 and TRBJ2-3, with TRBD2 identical over 8 bases. The CDR3 consists of 15 residues. Unmatched junction bases numbered 8, after V lost 2 bases and J lost 7 bases. The germline gives CDR1 LNHDA, CDR2 SQIVND (reference sequence).

This chain uses TRBV18 with TRBJ1-1; D call uncertain. The CDR3 is 15 amino acids. Trimming shortened V by 6 bases and J by 5 bases, and 19 bases separated the two germline ends. Germline loops: CDR1 KGHSH, CDR2 LQKENI. The CDR3 sequence: CASSQDVPGQTEAFF. The CDR3 DNA sequence: TGTGCCAGCTCGCAGGACGTCCCCGGTCAAACTGAAGCTTTCTTT.

V gene TRBV4-1 combines with J gene TRBJ2-7; either TRBD1 or TRBD2 may fit D (6 bases each). Germline CDR1 is MGHRA and CDR2 is YSYEKL. The germline V and J ends were trimmed by 0 bases and 6 bases, with 15 bases remaining between them. CDR3 length equals 15 residues. The CDR3 loop reads CASSQDPWGAGEQYF. CDR3 nucleotide sequence: TGCGCCAGCAGCCAAGATCCCTGGGGGGCCGGCGAGCAGTACTTC.

The chain employs TRBV30 and TRBJ1-5; D gene ambiguous. This CDR3 has 13 amino acids. Germline assignment: CDR1 GTSNPN and CDR2 SVGIG (reference sequence). V lost 3 bases, J lost 6 bases, and 12 bases lay in between. The CDR3: CAWSGINPQPQHF. DNA for the CDR3: TGTGCCTGGAGCGGCATCAATCCTCAGCCCCAGCATTTT.

The chain uses TRBV27 and TRBJ1-4; D may be TRBD1 (6 bases). CDR1 MNHEY and CDR2 SMNVEV come from the germline V gene (reference sequence). V was trimmed by 5 bases and J by 7 bases, leaving 20 bases between them. The CDR3 has 16 amino acids. CDR3 residues: CASSPTGGSVGEKLFF. Written as DNA, the CDR3 is TGTGCCAGCAGTCCGACAGGTGGCTCTGTGGGTGAAAAACTGTTTTTT.

The chain combines TRBV29-1 with TRBJ2-1; D might be TRBD2 (6 bases). The CDR3 covers 15 residues. The V and J ends lost 3 bases and 0 bases respectively, with 12 bases between them. Germline V CDR1 and CDR2: SQVTM, ANQGSEA. The CDR3 here is CSVDAGLSSYNEQFF. CDR3 DNA: TGCAGCGTTGACGCGGGGCTCAGCTCCTACAATGAGCAGTTCTTC.

CDR3 sequence reads: CASSLAGREGAKNIQYF. In DNA form, the CDR3 reads TGTGCCAGCAGCTTGGCCGGGCGGGAGGGGGCCAAAAACATTCAGTACTTC. V is TRBV5-6 and J is TRBJ2-4; TRBD2 matches at 9 bases. The germline CDR1 and CDR2 sequences are SGHDT and YYEEEE. V dropped 0 bases and J dropped 1; count of bases not matched to a gene: 5. The length of the CDR3 is 17 residues.

The chain links TRBV27 to TRBJ2-5; 7 bases fit TRBD2. The trim removed 6 bases at V and 5 bases at J, leaving 24 bases unmatched. Per the germline V gene, CDR1 is MNHEY and CDR2 is SMNVEV (reference sequence). This CDR3 is 19 amino acids long. CDR3 DNA sequence: TGTGCCAGCAGCTCGCTCCCACCGACTAGCAGGTATCTCCCTGAGACCCAGTACTTC. Translating it yields CASSSLPPTSRYLPETQYF.

This chain links TRBV2 with TRBJ2-5; 8 positions agree with TRBD1. This CDR3 has 13 residues. Germline CDR1 SNHLY, CDR2 FYNNEI. V was clipped by 8 bases and J by 4 bases; unmatched bases: 6. The CDR3 nucleotides read TGTGCCAGCCACCGGGACAGGAGAGAGACCCAGTACTTC. As protein: CASHRDRRETQYF. The full variable domain, its missing parts supplied by reference TRBV2 and TRBJ2-5, is EPEVTQTPSHQVTQMGQEVILRCVPISNHLYFYWYRQILGQKVEFLVSFYNNEISEKSEIFDDQFSVERPDGSNFTLKIRSTKLEDSAMYFCASHRDRRETQYFGPGTRLLVL.

V gene TRBV9 combines with J gene TRBJ1-1; tentative D call: TRBD1 (6 bases). The V end was cut by 0 bases, the J end by 3 bases, with 15 bases between. This CDR3 comprises 16 residues. Germline V lookup: CDR1 SGDLS, CDR2 YYNGEE. CDR3 sequence reads: CASSVVTGGGYTEAFF. The DNA of the CDR3 is TGTGCCAGCAGCGTAGTTACGGGGGGCGGATACACTGAAGCTTTCTTT.

The chain couples TRBV28 to TRBJ2-7, with D possibly being TRBD2 (5 bases). The ends were cut back, 8 bases at V and 3 bases at J, with 17 bases in the middle. The CDR3 sequence is 14 residues long. Looked up from germline, CDR1 is MDHEN and CDR2 is SYDVKM. The CDR3 loop is CASRPGSILYEQYF. For the CDR3, the DNA is TGTGCCAGCCGTCCGGGGTCTATTCTCTACGAGCAGTACTTC.

The J gene is TRBJ1-2, the V gene TRBV28; D remains unclear. The CDR3 has 13 residues. The germline V gene encodes CDR1 MDHEN and CDR2 SYDVKM. The V gene lost 8 bases and the J gene lost 4 bases, with 14 bases spanning the gap. This CDR3 reads CASLSGLLYGYTF. DNA of the CDR3: TGTGCCAGCCTATCGGGCCTTCTCTATGGCTACACCTTC.

Remarks on this clone: Other DNA sequences in the same sample also yield this CDR3. For the CDR3, the DNA is TGTGCCAGCAGCCCTAGACAGGGAGATACCGGGGAGCTGTTTTTT. The encoded protein is CASSPRQGDTGELFF. The rearrangement links TRBV9 to TRBJ2-2, with 7 bases aligning to TRBD1. Unmatched junction bases numbered 8, after V lost 4 bases and J lost 5 bases. The CDR3 has 15 residues. CDR1 SGDLS and CDR2 YYNGEE come from the germline V gene.

On this clone itself: Other DNA sequences in this sample translate to the same CDR3. This sequence joins TRBV14 and TRBJ2-1; the D is unclear. Trimming removed 0 bases at V and 4 bases at J, with 4 bases between. CDR3 length equals 13 residues. From germline, CDR1 is SGHDN and CDR2 FVKESK. The CDR3 nucleotides are TGTGCCAGCAGCCAAGATAGGTACAATGAGCAGTTCTTC. Translation: CASSQDRYNEQFF.

J is TRBJ1-5 and V is TRBV6-5, with a possible D match to TRBD1 (5 bases). V lost 6 bases to trimming and J lost 2 bases, with 14 bases between them. Germline CDR1 is MNHEY and CDR2 is SVGAGI. The CDR3 extends over 15 amino acids. The CDR3 loop is CASSLAGEGNQPQHF. CDR3 nucleotide sequence: TGTGCCAGCAGCCTTGCGGGGGAAGGCAATCAGCCCCAGCATTTT.

The chain links TRBV29-1 to TRBJ1-2; D may be TRBD1 (5 bases). Germline V gene sequence: CDR1 SQVTM, CDR2 ANQGSEA. Trimming left V 3 bases short and J 4 bases short, with 9 bases between. This CDR3 region has 12 residues. The CDR3: CSVDSGAYGYTF. CDR3 nucleotide sequence: TGCAGCGTTGACTCTGGGGCCTATGGCTACACCTTC.

The chain recombines TRBV6-5 with TRBJ2-1; 8 nucleotides agree with TRBD1. The CDR3 covers 15 residues. Trimming cost V 8 bases and J 4 bases; bases outside gene matches: 10. CDR1 is MNHEY, CDR2 SVGAGI, per germline. CDR3 in amino acids: CASARGRGPYNEQFF. The DNA for the CDR3 is TGTGCCAGCGCGAGGGGCAGGGGGCCGTACAATGAGCAGTTCTTC.

This sequence joins TRBV5-1 and TRBJ2-7; the D gene is possibly TRBD1 (6 bases). Germline V gives CDR1 SGHRS, CDR2 YFSETQ. There are 16 residues in the CDR3. V lost 1 base and J lost 0, with 14 bases in between. CDR3 coding DNA: TGCGCCAGCAGCTTGAGCTACAGGGCCCTCTCCTACGAGCAGTACTTC. Its translation is CASSLSYRALSYEQYF.

The chain is built from TRBV6-5 and TRBJ1-2; 8 nucleotides agree with TRBD1. J lost 4 bases, V lost 6 bases, and 4 bases had no gene match. The CDR3 totals 13 residues. Looked up from germline, CDR1 is MNHEY and CDR2 is SVGAGI. For the CDR3, the DNA is TGTGCCAGCAGCAGGGGGCTTATCTATGGCTACACCTTC. It is translated as CASSRGLIYGYTF.

The V call is TRBV11-2, the J call TRBJ2-1; 9 bases are shared with TRBD2. The germline gives CDR1 SGHAT, CDR2 FQNNGV. This CDR3 has 15 residues. V shed 5 bases and J 2 bases; nucleotides not matched to a gene: 4. CDR3 sequence: CASSTTSGAYNEQFF. The DNA of the CDR3 is TGTGCCAGCAGCACGACTAGCGGAGCCTACAATGAGCAGTTCTTC.

Worth noting for this clone: In the same sample, other DNA sequences code for this CDR3. The genes are TRBV18 and TRBJ1-3; D call uncertain. The length of the CDR3 is 14 residues. Trimming took 0 bases from V and 0 from J, leaving 3 bases between them. Per germline, CDR1 KGHSH and CDR2 LQKENI. CDR3 in DNA: TGTGCCAGCTCACCACCGGGCTCTGGAAACACCATATATTTT. Amino acid sequence: CASSPPGSGNTIYF.